The clone carrying this T cell receptor (beta chain) was observed at least ten times. Its matching antigen is unknown. RNA transcripts were the template, and TCR beta CDR3 regions were amplified from them. HTBI primers served in a first-round RT-PCR, which a second-round multiplex PCR followed. MiXCR was run by TCRdb on the multiplex PCR reads, yielding one entry per CDR3 protein. The sample has roughly 1.1 million distinct CDR3 sequences; about two fifths are singletons. Hyperthyroidism cases were recent diagnoses of under 2 months' duration in people aged 18 to 65. This entry comes from a study of Graves' ophthalmopathy and Graves' hyperthyroidism. Broader study findings: The majority of expanded thyroid clonotypes above 0.001 frequency also occurred in blood.

Sequenced: peripheral blood or thyroid tissue (not recorded which). This clonotype originated in an adult man with Graves' hyperthyroidism.

Here the CDR3 DNA reads TGCGCCAGCAGCTTGGCTCAGGGTTTCGACGAGCAGTACTTC. Translating gives CASSLAQGFDEQYF. This chain joins TRBV5-1 and TRBJ2-7, with D perhaps TRBD1 (5 bases). Germline V gene data show CDR1 as SGHRS and CDR2 as YFSETQ. The germline V and J ends were trimmed by 0 bases and 5 bases, with 12 bases remaining between them. CDR3 size: 14 residues.